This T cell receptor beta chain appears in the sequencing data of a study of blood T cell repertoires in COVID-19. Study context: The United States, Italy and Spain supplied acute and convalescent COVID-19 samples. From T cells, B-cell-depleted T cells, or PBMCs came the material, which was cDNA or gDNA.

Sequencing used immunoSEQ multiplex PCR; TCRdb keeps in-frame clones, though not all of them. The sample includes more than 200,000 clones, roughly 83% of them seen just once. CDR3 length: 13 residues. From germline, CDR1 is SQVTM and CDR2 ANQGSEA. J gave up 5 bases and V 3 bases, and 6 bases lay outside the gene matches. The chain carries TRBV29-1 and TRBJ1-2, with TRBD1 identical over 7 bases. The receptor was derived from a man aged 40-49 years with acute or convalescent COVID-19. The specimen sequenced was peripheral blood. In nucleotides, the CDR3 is TGCAGCGTTGAGGGACAGCGATTTTATGGCTACACCTTC. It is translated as CSVEGQRFYGYTF.